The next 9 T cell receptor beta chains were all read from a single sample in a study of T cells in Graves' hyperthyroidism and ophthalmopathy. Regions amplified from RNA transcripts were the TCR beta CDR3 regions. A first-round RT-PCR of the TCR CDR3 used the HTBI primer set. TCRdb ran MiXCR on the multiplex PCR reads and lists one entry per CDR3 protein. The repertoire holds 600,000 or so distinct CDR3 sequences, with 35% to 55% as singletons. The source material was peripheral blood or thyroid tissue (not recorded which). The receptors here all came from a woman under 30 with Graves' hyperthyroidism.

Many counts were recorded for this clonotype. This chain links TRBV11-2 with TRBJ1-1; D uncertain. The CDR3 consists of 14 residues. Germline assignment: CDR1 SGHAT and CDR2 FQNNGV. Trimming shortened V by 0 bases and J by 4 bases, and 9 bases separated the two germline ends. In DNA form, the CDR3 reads TGTGCCAGCAGCTTAGATGGGTGGGGCACTGAAGCTTTCTTT. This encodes CASSLDGWGTEAFF. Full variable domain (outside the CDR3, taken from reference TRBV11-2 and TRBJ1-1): EAGVAQSPRYKIIEKRQSVAFWCNPISGHATLYWYQQILGQGPKLLIQFQNNGVVDDSQLPKDRFSAERLKGVDSTLKIQPAKLEDSAVYLCASSLDGWGTEAFFGQGTRLTVV.

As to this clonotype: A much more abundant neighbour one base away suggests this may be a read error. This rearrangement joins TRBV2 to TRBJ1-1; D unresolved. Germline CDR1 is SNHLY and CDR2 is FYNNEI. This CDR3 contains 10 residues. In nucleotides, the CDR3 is TGTGCCAGCACGGCCACTGAAGCTCTCTTT. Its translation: CASTATEALF.

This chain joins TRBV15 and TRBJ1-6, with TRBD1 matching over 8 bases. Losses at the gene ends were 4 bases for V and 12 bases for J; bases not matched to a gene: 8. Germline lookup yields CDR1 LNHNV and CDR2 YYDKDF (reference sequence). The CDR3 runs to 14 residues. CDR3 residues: CATSKRTGTEPLHF. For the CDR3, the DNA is TGTGCCACCAGCAAGAGGACAGGGACCGAACCCCTCCACTTT. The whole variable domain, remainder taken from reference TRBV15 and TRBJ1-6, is DAMVIQNPRYQVTQFGKPVTLSCSQTLNHNVMYWYQQKSSQAPKLLFHYYDKDFNNEADTPDNFQSRRPNTSFCFLDIRSPGLGDTAMYLCATSKRTGTEPLHFGNGTRLTVT.

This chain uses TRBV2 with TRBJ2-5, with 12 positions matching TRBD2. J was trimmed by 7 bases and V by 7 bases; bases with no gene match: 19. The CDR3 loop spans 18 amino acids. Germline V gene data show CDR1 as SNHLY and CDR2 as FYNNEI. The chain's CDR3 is CASKDPGLAGSGSGTQYF. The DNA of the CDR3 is TGTGCCAGCAAAGACCCGGGACTAGCGGGCTCCGGCAGCGGGACCCAGTACTTC.

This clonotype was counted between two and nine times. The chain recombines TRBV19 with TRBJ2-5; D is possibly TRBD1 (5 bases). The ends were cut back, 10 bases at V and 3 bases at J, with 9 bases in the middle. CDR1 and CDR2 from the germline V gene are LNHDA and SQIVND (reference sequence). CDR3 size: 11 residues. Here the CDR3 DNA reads TGTGCCACATGGGGCAAAGAGACCCAGTACTTC. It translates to CATWGKETQYF.

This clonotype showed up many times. The CDR3 is CASSSTGYEQYF. For the CDR3, the DNA is TGTGCCAGCAGCTCGACGGGTTACGAGCAGTACTTC. The rearrangement joins TRBV7-9 to TRBJ2-7; D unresolved. Germline loops: CDR1 SEHNR, CDR2 FQNEAQ (reference sequence). The CDR3 loop spans 12 amino acids. Trimming stripped 4 bases from V and 4 bases from J, with 8 bases between.

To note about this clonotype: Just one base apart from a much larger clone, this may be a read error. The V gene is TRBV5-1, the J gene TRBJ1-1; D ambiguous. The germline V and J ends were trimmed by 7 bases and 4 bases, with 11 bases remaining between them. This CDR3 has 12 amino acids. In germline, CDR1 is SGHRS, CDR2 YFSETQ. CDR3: CASGWVGTEAFF. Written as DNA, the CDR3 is TGCGCCAGCGGTTGGGTCGGCACTGAAGCTTTCTTT.

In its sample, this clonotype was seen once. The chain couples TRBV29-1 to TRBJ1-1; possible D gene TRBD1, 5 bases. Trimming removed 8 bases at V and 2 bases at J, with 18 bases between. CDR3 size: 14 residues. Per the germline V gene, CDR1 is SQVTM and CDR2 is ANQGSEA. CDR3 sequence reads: CSSVSGTANTEAFF. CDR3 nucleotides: TGCAGCAGCGTATCCGGGACCGCAAACACTGAAGCTTTCTTT.

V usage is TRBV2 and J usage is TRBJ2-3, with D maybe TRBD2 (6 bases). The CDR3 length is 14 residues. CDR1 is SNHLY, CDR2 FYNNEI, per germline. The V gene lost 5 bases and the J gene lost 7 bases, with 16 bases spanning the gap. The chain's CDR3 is CASSYSAGGYTQYF. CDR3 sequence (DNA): TGTGCCAGCAGTTACTCAGCGGGTGGATATACGCAGTATTTT.